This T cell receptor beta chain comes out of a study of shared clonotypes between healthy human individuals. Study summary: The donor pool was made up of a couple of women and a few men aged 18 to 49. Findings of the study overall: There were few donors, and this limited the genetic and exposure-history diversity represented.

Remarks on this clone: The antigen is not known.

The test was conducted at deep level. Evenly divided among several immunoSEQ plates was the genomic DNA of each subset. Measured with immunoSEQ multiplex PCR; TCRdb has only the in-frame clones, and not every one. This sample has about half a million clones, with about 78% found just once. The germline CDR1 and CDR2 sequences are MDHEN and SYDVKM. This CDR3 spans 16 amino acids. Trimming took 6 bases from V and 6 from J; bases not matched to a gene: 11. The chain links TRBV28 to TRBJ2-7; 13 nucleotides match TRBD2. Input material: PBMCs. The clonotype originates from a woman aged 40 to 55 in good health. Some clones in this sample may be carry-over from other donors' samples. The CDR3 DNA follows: TGTGCCAGCAGCCGGAACCGGGGACTAGCGGGAACCGAGCAGTACTTC. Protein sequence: CASSRNRGLAGTEQYF.